Sequencing of this T cell receptor (beta chain) was carried out in a study of blood T cell repertoires in COVID-19. Study overall: The analysed material was cDNA or gDNA that came from T cells, B-cell-depleted T cells, or PBMCs.

This clone was recorded a few times. Sequencing was performed with immunoSEQ multiplex PCR; in TCRdb, only in-frame clones are kept and a portion is missing. The sample shows about 220,000 clones, roughly 89% of them seen only once. The CDR3 spans 15 residues. CDR1 and CDR2 (germline): SGHVS, FQNEAQ. The J segment lost 5 bases and the V segment lost 1 base, leaving 5 bases of the junction unmatched. J is TRBJ2-3 and V is TRBV7-8; the match to TRBD2 covers 8 bases. The receptor's source is a man aged 30-40 years who had recovered from COVID-19. Source material: peripheral blood. CDR3 loop: CASSLVRAGEDTQYF. The CDR3 DNA reads TGTGCCAGCAGCTTAGTCCGAGCGGGGGAAGATACGCAGTATTTT.